This is a list of T cell receptor beta chains from one sample in a study of blood T cell repertoires in COVID-19. Clones were sequenced by immunoSEQ multiplex PCR, and TCRdb holds only the in-frame ones, with some missing. Of approximately 57,000 clones listed, about 85% are singletons. Source material: peripheral blood. These receptors were taken from a middle-aged man with active COVID-19. Both conserved end residues are trimmed from each CDR3. A D gene is named only where the DNA matches it firmly.

D gene | V gene | CDR3 protein
- | TRBV14 | ASSPGMWQNEQF
TRBD2 | TRBV10-2 | ASSLAEGETQY
TRBD1 | TRBV10-1 | AIKPWTGSSYEQY
- | TRBV4-1 | ASSQVLTGELF
TRBD1 | TRBV18 | ASSPDRGGMNQPQH
- | TRBV2 | ASSEVSGDTGELF
TRBD1 | TRBV24-1 | ATSDPGQGGTEAF
TRBD1 | TRBV3-1/TRBV3-2 | ASSRDSTPEKLF
TRBD2 | TRBV28 | ASTRLADHYEQY
- | TRBV7-3 | ASSLTGGISSYNEQF
TRBD2 | TRBV7-2 | ASSLGGAGASYNEQF
- | TRBV2 | ATSGGVNQPQH
TRBD1 | TRBV27 | ASSPGTGGNGELF
TRBD2 | TRBV9 | ASSQTSGGPDEQF
- | TRBV19 | ASSTFEGVIGELF
- | TRBV19 | ASSSPGLNTEAF
TRBD2 | TRBV3-1/TRBV3-2 | ASSQDLTSGRVYTGELF
TRBD1 | TRBV6-6 | ASSPRTGNHQPQH
- | TRBV6-1 | ASSEAGPTSYGYT
- | TRBV19 | ASSKDRDQPQH
TRBD2 | TRBV28 | ASSTALAGFSTDTQY
TRBD2 | TRBV6-6 | ASNRGDYAEQY
- | TRBV9 | ASSGNQGTDTQY
TRBD2 | TRBV10-3 | AISEGTPAGGPSTDTQY
TRBD1 | TRBV19 | ASSIYRGLNEQF
- | TRBV3-1/TRBV3-2 | TSSQPSRVDSGNTIY
TRBD1 | TRBV20-1 | SASEGQDPYEQY
TRBD1 | TRBV15 | ATSRDLGQGNNEQF
- | TRBV6-5 | ASSSTAYSNQPQH
- | TRBV7-8 | ASSPRWEGISGYT
TRBD1 | TRBV30 | AWRPGQYNEQF
TRBD2 | TRBV29-1 | GVGTTVGYEQY
- | TRBV7-2 | ASSLFGGPTGNTIY
- | TRBV6-1 | ASSGIQGYSLVFYEQY
TRBD2 | TRBV29-1 | SVVTSGRGNEQF
- | TRBV10-1 | ASSELSGVGHEQY
TRBD1 | TRBV29-1 | SVVLSGTGLGTEAF
TRBD1 | TRBV19 | ASSLPGQGVREQY
TRBD2 | TRBV5-4 | ASRQTSGRYNEQF
- | TRBV5-4 | ASSPGRGAGELF
- | TRBV5-6 | ATVARIRGYGYT